This T cell receptor beta chain was identified in a study of human T cells and chemical hapten exposure. As for time point: pre-sensitization, week 0. Regarding treatment: therapeutic diphenylcyclopropenone sensitization with weekly scalp DPC. CDR1 SEHNR and CDR2 FQNEAQ come from the germline V gene (reference sequence). The CDR3 length is 10 residues. V shed 6 bases and J shed 5 bases, with 4 bases lying between them. This clonotype was seen only a few times. One entry per CDR3 protein, called by TCRdb with MiXCR from the RACE reads. The table shows some 60,000 distinct CDR3 sequences, with over 9% occurring only once.

This sequence joins TRBV7-9 and TRBJ1-1; D unresolved. The sequences come from whole blood, collected in connection with sensitization to the hapten diphenylcyclopropenone (DPC). This TCR was sampled from a middle-aged woman with alopecia areata. Some clones in this sample may be carry-over from other donors' samples. CDR3 in DNA: TGTGCCAGCAGTAGAACTGAAGCTTTCTTT. Residues: CASSRTEAFF.